The clone carrying this T cell receptor (beta chain) has at least ten counts. The data are from a study of immune characterization of retroperitoneal liposarcoma. The CDR3 has 12 amino acids. With V trimmed by 5 bases and J by 8 bases, 5 bases remained unmatched. Germline assignment: CDR1 SGHRS and CDR2 YFSETQ. Each CDR3 protein gets one entry after TCRdb re-called the PCR reads with MiXCR. Here the sample spans roughly 9,800 distinct CDR3 sequences, approximately 24% being singletons. The V call is TRBV5-1, the J call TRBJ1-1; 8 nucleotides agree with TRBD1. This receptor was taken from a male donor with retroperitoneal liposarcoma. The sequencing input was blood. CDR3 nucleotide sequence: TGCGCCAGCAGGACGGGACAGGCCGAAGCTTTCTTT. Its protein product is CASRTGQAEAFF.